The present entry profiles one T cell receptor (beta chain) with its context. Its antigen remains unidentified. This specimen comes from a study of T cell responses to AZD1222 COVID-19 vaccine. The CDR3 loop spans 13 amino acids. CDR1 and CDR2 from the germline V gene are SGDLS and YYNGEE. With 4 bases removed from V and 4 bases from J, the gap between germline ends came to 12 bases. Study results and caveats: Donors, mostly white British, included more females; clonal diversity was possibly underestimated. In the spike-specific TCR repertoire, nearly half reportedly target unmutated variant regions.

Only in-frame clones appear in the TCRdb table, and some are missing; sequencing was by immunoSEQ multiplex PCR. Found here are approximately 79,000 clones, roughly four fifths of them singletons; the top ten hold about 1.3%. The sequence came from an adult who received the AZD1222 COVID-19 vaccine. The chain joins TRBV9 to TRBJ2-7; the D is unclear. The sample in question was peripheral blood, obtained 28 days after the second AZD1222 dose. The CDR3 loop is CASSPTGVYEQYF. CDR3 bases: TGTGCCAGCAGCCCAACCGGCGTGTACGAGCAGTACTTC.